These T cell receptor beta chains were read from a single sample in a study of identical twins. TCRdb independently ran MiXCR on the 5' RACE reads; one entry per CDR3 protein. This sample has about 730,000 distinct CDR3 sequences; 20% to 25% occur once, and the top ten carry more than 4%. This same sample was also part of a study on T cells expressing NK-cell markers.

Sequenced material: PBMCs. The receptors stem from a woman aged 18-35 years in good health. The CDR3 runs from the conserved cysteine through the conserved F or W. The D gene is left open where the match is weak. Clone sizes are given selectively: once, few, many, or a class where the clone is expanded.

d_gene: TRBD1
abundance: NA
j_gene: TRBJ1-4
v_gene: TRBV20-1
CDR3nt: TGCAGTGCTAGAGCAGGGACAGGGAATGGGAATGAAAAACTGTTTTTT
CDR3aa: CSARAGTGNGNEKLFF

d_gene: NA
abundance: few
j_gene: TRBJ2-5
v_gene: TRBV7-2
CDR3nt: TGTGCCAGCAGCTTCGGAACCCAAGAGACCCAGTACTTC
CDR3aa: CASSFGTQETQYF

d_gene: TRBD2
abundance: many
j_gene: TRBJ2-7
v_gene: TRBV4-2
CDR3nt: TGTGCCAGCAGCCAGACTCCAGGGACTAGCGGATCCTACGAGCAGTACTTC
CDR3aa: CASSQTPGTSGSYEQYF

d_gene: NA
abundance: once
j_gene: TRBJ2-3
v_gene: TRBV10-1
CDR3nt: TGCGCCAGCAGGCAGGATTCTCCACGGCCGGATACGCAGTATTTT
CDR3aa: CASRQDSPRPDTQYF

d_gene: NA
abundance: NA
j_gene: TRBJ2-1
v_gene: TRBV20-1
CDR3nt: TGCAGTGCTAGAGGACCGCACGGGTTTGCCAATGAGCAGTTCTTC
CDR3aa: CSARGPHGFANEQFF

d_gene: NA
abundance: NA
j_gene: TRBJ1-1
v_gene: TRBV6-1
CDR3nt: TGTGCCAGCAGTGAAGCGTGGGGAACTGAAGCTTTCTTT
CDR3aa: CASSEAWGTEAFF

d_gene: TRBD2
abundance: few
j_gene: TRBJ2-3
v_gene: TRBV7-2
CDR3nt: TGTGCCAGCAGCTCGCTAGCGGGAGTTCCAGATACGCAGTATTTT
CDR3aa: CASSSLAGVPDTQYF

d_gene: NA
abundance: few
j_gene: TRBJ2-1
v_gene: TRBV12-3/TRBV12-4
CDR3nt: TGTGCCAGCAGTTTGGAGATGATAGAACTGGTCAATGAGCAGTTCTTC
CDR3aa: CASSLEMIELVNEQFF

d_gene: TRBD2
abundance: NA
j_gene: TRBJ2-4
v_gene: TRBV7-9
CDR3nt: TGTGCCAGCAGCCCAGAACGGGGGGACATTCAGTACTTC
CDR3aa: CASSPERGDIQYF

d_gene: NA
abundance: NA
j_gene: TRBJ1-2
v_gene: TRBV20-1
CDR3nt: TGCAGTGCTAGAAACGGTGTCTATGGCTACACCTTC
CDR3aa: CSARNGVYGYTF

d_gene: NA
abundance: many
j_gene: TRBJ2-2
v_gene: TRBV25-1
CDR3nt: TGTGCCAGCAGTACGGTGAACACCGGGGAGCTGTTTTTT
CDR3aa: CASSTVNTGELFF

d_gene: NA
abundance: NA
j_gene: TRBJ1-2
v_gene: TRBV7-2
CDR3nt: TGTGCCAGCGGGACGACGAAGAACTATGGCTACACCTTC
CDR3aa: CASGTTKNYGYTF

d_gene: TRBD2
abundance: NA
j_gene: TRBJ2-1
v_gene: TRBV7-6
CDR3nt: TGTGCCAGCAGCTTAACCACTAGCGGGGACTTCTACAATGAGCAGTTCTTC
CDR3aa: CASSLTTSGDFYNEQFF

d_gene: NA
abundance: NA
j_gene: TRBJ2-4
v_gene: TRBV12-3/TRBV12-4
CDR3nt: TGTGCCAGCAGTTCGGTTCTTTACCGGGACCTCGGAAACATTCAGTACTTC
CDR3aa: CASSSVLYRDLGNIQYF

d_gene: TRBD1
abundance: many
j_gene: TRBJ2-5
v_gene: TRBV6-1
CDR3nt: TGTGCCAGCAGCTCGGGACAGAAAGAGACCCAGTACTTC
CDR3aa: CASSSGQKETQYF

d_gene: NA
abundance: NA
j_gene: TRBJ1-1
v_gene: TRBV9
CDR3nt: TGTGCCAGCAGCGTACGGACAGCCCCGAGCACTGAAGCTTTCTTT
CDR3aa: CASSVRTAPSTEAFF

d_gene: NA
abundance: NA
j_gene: TRBJ2-3
v_gene: TRBV4-3
CDR3nt: TGCGCCAGCAGCCAAGATTCGTCAGGGTATGGGGATACGCAGTATTTT
CDR3aa: CASSQDSSGYGDTQYF

d_gene: NA
abundance: many
j_gene: TRBJ2-5
v_gene: TRBV9
CDR3nt: TGTGCCAGCAGCCCATCCGGGACGACGGAGACCCAGTACTTC
CDR3aa: CASSPSGTTETQYF

d_gene: NA
abundance: NA
j_gene: TRBJ1-1
v_gene: TRBV12-3/TRBV12-4
CDR3nt: TGTGCCAGCAGTTATGGGGTTCGTACGGCTGAAGCTTTCTTT
CDR3aa: CASSYGVRTAEAFF

d_gene: TRBD2
abundance: NA
j_gene: TRBJ2-7
v_gene: TRBV4-3
CDR3nt: TGCGCCAGCAGCCAAGGGTCGGCGGGAGAAGGTGAGCAGTACTTC
CDR3aa: CASSQGSAGEGEQYF

d_gene: TRBD1
abundance: few
j_gene: TRBJ1-6
v_gene: TRBV6-5
CDR3nt: TGTGCCAGCAGTTACGGGACAGGGGCCTTAGTTTCACCCCTCCACTTT
CDR3aa: CASSYGTGALVSPLHF

d_gene: NA
abundance: NA
j_gene: TRBJ2-1
v_gene: TRBV18
CDR3nt: TGTGCCAGCTCAGACCTAAAGGGAGCTAACTATGAGCAGTTCTTC
CDR3aa: CASSDLKGANYEQFF

d_gene: NA
abundance: NA
j_gene: TRBJ2-1
v_gene: TRBV15
CDR3nt: TGTGCCACCAGCAGAGTCCCGGGCCAGGGTAGAAATGAGCAGTTCTTC
CDR3aa: CATSRVPGQGRNEQFF

d_gene: NA
abundance: NA
j_gene: TRBJ1-1
v_gene: TRBV12-3/TRBV12-4
CDR3nt: TGTGCCAGCGGTGTGAGGGCTGAAGCTTTCTTT
CDR3aa: CASGVRAEAFF

d_gene: NA
abundance: many
j_gene: TRBJ1-1
v_gene: TRBV12-3/TRBV12-4
CDR3nt: TGTGCCAGCAGCCGCTCCCTTGGGGGGAACACTGAAGCTTTCTTT
CDR3aa: CASSRSLGGNTEAFF

d_gene: TRBD2
abundance: few
j_gene: TRBJ2-1
v_gene: TRBV11-2
CDR3nt: TGTGCCAGCAACACCGGACTAGCAGGCTCCAATGAGCAGTTCTTC
CDR3aa: CASNTGLAGSNEQFF

d_gene: NA
abundance: NA
j_gene: TRBJ1-1
v_gene: TRBV20-1
CDR3nt: TGCAGTGCGAGGCGGGGGGAGGACACTGAAGCTTTCTTT
CDR3aa: CSARRGEDTEAFF

d_gene: NA
abundance: few
j_gene: TRBJ2-1
v_gene: TRBV10-3
CDR3nt: TGTGCCACCGAGGCGGGGCTCTCCTACAATGAGCAGTTCTTC
CDR3aa: CATEAGLSYNEQFF

d_gene: NA
abundance: many
j_gene: TRBJ2-7
v_gene: TRBV12-3/TRBV12-4
CDR3nt: TGTGCCAGCAGTTTACGTGATGTATCCTACGAGCAGTACTTC
CDR3aa: CASSLRDVSYEQYF

d_gene: NA
abundance: few
j_gene: TRBJ2-1
v_gene: TRBV7-3
CDR3nt: TGTGCCAGCAGCCTCAACAGGGGGGGCCATCTAAATGAGCAGTTCTTC
CDR3aa: CASSLNRGGHLNEQFF

d_gene: NA
abundance: NA
j_gene: TRBJ2-3
v_gene: TRBV20-1
CDR3nt: TGCAGTGCTATTCTTCCGGGGGCCGGGTTGAGTACAGATACGCAGTATTTT
CDR3aa: CSAILPGAGLSTDTQYF

d_gene: NA
abundance: few
j_gene: TRBJ1-6
v_gene: TRBV6-5
CDR3nt: TGTGCCAGCAGTTACACCGGCATCGACACGAATTCACCCCTCCACTTT
CDR3aa: CASSYTGIDTNSPLHF

d_gene: NA
abundance: many
j_gene: TRBJ1-2
v_gene: TRBV20-1
CDR3nt: TGCAGTGCTAGTCTGAAGGGGTATGGCTACACCTTC
CDR3aa: CSASLKGYGYTF

d_gene: NA
abundance: NA
j_gene: TRBJ2-2
v_gene: TRBV12-3/TRBV12-4
CDR3nt: TGTGCCAGCACAAGGGTCACCGGGGAGCTGTTTTTT
CDR3aa: CASTRVTGELFF

d_gene: NA
abundance: NA
j_gene: TRBJ2-7
v_gene: TRBV6-1
CDR3nt: TGTGCCAGCACCCCACGCCCAGACCCTACCTCCTACGAGCAGTACTTC
CDR3aa: CASTPRPDPTSYEQYF

d_gene: NA
abundance: NA
j_gene: TRBJ2-7
v_gene: TRBV6-5
CDR3nt: TGTGCCAGCAGTTCGACTGATGCCTACGAGCAGTACTTC
CDR3aa: CASSSTDAYEQYF

d_gene: TRBD2
abundance: once
j_gene: TRBJ2-1
v_gene: TRBV10-3
CDR3nt: TGTGCCATCAGTGAGTCGAAGGGACTAGCGCACAATGAGCAGTTCTTC
CDR3aa: CAISESKGLAHNEQFF

d_gene: NA
abundance: many
j_gene: TRBJ1-2
v_gene: TRBV29-1
CDR3nt: TGCAGCGTTGAAGATCAGGCGGGGCCGGGCTACACCTTC
CDR3aa: CSVEDQAGPGYTF

d_gene: NA
abundance: few
j_gene: TRBJ1-1
v_gene: TRBV7-2
CDR3nt: TGTGCCAGCAGCTTAGTGTATCACCAGAACACTGAAGCTTTCTTT
CDR3aa: CASSLVYHQNTEAFF

d_gene: NA
abundance: few
j_gene: TRBJ2-2
v_gene: TRBV6-5
CDR3nt: TGTGCCAGCAGTTACCCGGAGGGGGTCAGAGCCACCGGGGAGCTGTTTTTT
CDR3aa: CASSYPEGVRATGELFF

d_gene: TRBD2
abundance: NA
j_gene: TRBJ2-1
v_gene: TRBV7-2
CDR3nt: TGTGCCAGCAACTTAGCGGGAGGGCCGAGTAATGAGCAGTTCTTC
CDR3aa: CASNLAGGPSNEQFF

d_gene: NA
abundance: NA
j_gene: TRBJ2-6
v_gene: TRBV20-1
CDR3nt: TGCAGTGCTCGAAGATTAGCAGGGCCCTCTGGGGCCAACGTCCTGACTTTC
CDR3aa: CSARRLAGPSGANVLTF

d_gene: NA
abundance: NA
j_gene: TRBJ2-3
v_gene: TRBV4-2
CDR3nt: TGTGCCAGCCGGGATTTAAGCATTAGCACAGATACGCAGTATTTT
CDR3aa: CASRDLSISTDTQYF

d_gene: NA
abundance: few
j_gene: TRBJ2-3
v_gene: TRBV30
CDR3nt: TGTGCCTGGAGTGCCGACCTAGCAGACACAGATACGCAGTATTTT
CDR3aa: CAWSADLADTDTQYF

d_gene: NA
abundance: many
j_gene: TRBJ2-2
v_gene: TRBV5-1
CDR3nt: TGCGCCAGCAGCTTGGATCAAAGGACCGGGGAGCTGTTTTTT
CDR3aa: CASSLDQRTGELFF